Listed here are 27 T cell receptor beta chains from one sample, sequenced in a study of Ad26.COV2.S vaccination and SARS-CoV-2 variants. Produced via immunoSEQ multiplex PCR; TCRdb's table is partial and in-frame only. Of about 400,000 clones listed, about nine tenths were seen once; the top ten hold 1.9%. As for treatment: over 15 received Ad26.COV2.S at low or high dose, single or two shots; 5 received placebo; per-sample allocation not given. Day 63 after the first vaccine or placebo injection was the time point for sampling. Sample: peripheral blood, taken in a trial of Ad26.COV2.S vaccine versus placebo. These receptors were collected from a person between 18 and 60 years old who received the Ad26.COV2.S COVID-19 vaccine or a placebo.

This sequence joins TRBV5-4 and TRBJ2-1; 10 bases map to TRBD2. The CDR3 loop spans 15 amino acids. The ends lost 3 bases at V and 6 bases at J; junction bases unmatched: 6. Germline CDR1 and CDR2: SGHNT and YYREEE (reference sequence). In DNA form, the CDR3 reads TGTGCCAGCAGCTCCGCTAGCGGGGGTACCAATGAGCAGTTCTTC. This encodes CASSSASGGTNEQFF.

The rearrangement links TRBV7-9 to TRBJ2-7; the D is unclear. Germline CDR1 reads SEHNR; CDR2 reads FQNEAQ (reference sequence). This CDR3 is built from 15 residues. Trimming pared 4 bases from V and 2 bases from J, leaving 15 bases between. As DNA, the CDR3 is TGTGCCAGCAGCTCAAGCGATCGGTGGGCCTACGAGCAGTACTTC. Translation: CASSSSDRWAYEQYF.

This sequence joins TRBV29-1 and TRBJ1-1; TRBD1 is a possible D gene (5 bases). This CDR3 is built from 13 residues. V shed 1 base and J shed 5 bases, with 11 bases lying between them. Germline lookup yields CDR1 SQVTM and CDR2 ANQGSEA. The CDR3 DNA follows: TGCAGCGTTGAAGTGGGGCTGGGGACTGAAGCTTTCTTT. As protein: CSVEVGLGTEAFF.

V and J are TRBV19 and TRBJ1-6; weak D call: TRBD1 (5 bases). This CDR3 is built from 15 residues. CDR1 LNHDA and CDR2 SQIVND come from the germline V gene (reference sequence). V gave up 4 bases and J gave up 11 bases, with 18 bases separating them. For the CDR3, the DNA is TGTGCCAGTAGTAACGGGGCCCGGGGTGTGACACCCCTCCACTTT. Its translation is CASSNGARGVTPLHF.

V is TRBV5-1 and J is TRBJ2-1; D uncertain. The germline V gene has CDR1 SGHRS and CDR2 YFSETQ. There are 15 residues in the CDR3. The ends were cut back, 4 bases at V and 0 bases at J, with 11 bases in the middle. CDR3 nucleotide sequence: TGCGCCAGCAGCGGCGACACTAACTCCTACAATGAGCAGTTCTTC. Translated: CASSGDTNSYNEQFF.

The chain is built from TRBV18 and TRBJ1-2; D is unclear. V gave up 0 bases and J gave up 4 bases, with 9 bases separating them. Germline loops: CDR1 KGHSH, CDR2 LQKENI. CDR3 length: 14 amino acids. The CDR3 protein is CASSPPAPLYGYTF. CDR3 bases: TGTGCCAGCTCACCACCGGCACCCCTCTATGGCTACACCTTC.

The CDR3 region is CASSPETGTVFSPLHF. The DNA for the CDR3 is TGTGCCAGCTCCCCCGAGACAGGGACCGTGTTTTCACCCCTCCACTTT. The chain combines TRBV18 with TRBJ1-6; 7 bases agree with TRBD1. Trimming took 6 bases from V and 9 from J; bases not matched to a gene: 14. Germline V gene lookup returns CDR1 KGHSH and CDR2 LQKENI. This CDR3 region has 16 residues.

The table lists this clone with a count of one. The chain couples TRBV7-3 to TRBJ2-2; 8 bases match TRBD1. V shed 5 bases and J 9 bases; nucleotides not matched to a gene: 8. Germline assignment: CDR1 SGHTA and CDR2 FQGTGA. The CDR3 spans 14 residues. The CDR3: CASSATGEVRELFF. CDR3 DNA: TGTGCCAGCAGCGCGACAGGGGAAGTAAGGGAGCTGTTTTTT.

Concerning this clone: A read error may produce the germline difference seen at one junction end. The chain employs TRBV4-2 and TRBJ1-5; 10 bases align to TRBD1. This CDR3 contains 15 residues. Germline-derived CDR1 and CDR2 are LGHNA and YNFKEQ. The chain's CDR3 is CASSQGDRGDQPQHF. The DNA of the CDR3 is TGTGCCAGCAGTCAAGGGGACAGGGGAGATCAGCCCCAGCATTTT.

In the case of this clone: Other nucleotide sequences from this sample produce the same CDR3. CDR3 amino acids: CASSPSGGFSYEQYF. The CDR3 DNA sequence: TGTGCCAGCTCACCATCCGGGGGCTTCTCTTACGAGCAGTACTTC. The chain employs TRBV18 and TRBJ2-7, with D perhaps given as TRBD1 or TRBD2 (6 bases each). Per the germline V gene, CDR1 is KGHSH and CDR2 is LQKENI. V gave up 2 bases and J gave up 4 bases, with 15 bases separating them. The length of the CDR3 is 15 residues.

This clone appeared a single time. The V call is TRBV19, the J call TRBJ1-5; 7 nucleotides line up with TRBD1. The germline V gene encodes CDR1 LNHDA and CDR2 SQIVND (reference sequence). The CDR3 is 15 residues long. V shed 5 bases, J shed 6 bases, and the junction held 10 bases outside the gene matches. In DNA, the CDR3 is TGTGCCAGTAGTGGAACCCGGGACAGACGTCAGCCCCAGCATTTT. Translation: CASSGTRDRRQPQHF.

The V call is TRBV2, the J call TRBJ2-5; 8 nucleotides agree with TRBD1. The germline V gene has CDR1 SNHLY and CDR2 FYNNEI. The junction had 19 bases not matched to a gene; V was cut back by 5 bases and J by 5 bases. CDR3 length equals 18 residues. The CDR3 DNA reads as TGTGCCAGCAGTCTCTTTCGACAGGGGACGAACCAAAGGGAGACCCAGTACTTC. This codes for CASSLFRQGTNQRETQYF.

The CDR3: CASSPKDSYYGYTF. In DNA form, the CDR3 reads TGTGCCAGCTCACCAAAAGACAGCTATTATGGCTACACCTTC. V is TRBV18 and J is TRBJ1-2; D perhaps matches TRBD1 (5 bases). V was trimmed by 2 bases and J by 5 bases, leaving 12 bases between them. CDR1 is KGHSH and CDR2 is LQKENI in the germline V gene. The CDR3 is 14 residues long.

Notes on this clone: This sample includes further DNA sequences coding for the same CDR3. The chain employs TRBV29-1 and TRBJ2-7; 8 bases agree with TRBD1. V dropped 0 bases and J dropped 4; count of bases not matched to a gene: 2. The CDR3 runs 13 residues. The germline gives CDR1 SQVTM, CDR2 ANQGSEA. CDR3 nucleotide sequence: TGCAGCGTTGAAGACAGGGGGCGTTACGAGCAGTACTTC. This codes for CSVEDRGRYEQYF.

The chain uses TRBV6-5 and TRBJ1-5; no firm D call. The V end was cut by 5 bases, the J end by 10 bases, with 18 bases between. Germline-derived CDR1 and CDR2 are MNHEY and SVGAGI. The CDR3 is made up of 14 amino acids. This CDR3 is CASSPGGPTQPQHF. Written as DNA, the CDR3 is TGTGCCAGCAGTCCAGGCGGGCCGACTCAACCCCAGCATTTT.

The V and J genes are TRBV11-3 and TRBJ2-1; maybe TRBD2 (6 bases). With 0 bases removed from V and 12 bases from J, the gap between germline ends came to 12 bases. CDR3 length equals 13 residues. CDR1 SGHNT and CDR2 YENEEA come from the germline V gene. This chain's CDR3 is CASSLDPGVLQFF. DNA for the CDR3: TGTGCCAGCAGCTTAGATCCGGGGGTACTGCAGTTCTTC.

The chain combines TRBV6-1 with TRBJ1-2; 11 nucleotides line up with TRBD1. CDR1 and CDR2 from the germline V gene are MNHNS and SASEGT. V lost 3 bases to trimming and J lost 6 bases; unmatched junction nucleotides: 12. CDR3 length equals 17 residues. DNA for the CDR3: TGTGCCAGCAGTGAGCCCGGGACAGGGGGACCTTCCGATGGCTACACCTTC. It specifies CASSEPGTGGPSDGYTF.

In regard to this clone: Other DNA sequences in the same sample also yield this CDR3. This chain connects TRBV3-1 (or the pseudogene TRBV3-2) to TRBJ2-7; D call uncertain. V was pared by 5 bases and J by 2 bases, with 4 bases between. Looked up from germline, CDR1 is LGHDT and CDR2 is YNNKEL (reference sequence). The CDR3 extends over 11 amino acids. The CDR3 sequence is CASSSTYEQYF. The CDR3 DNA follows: TGTGCCAGCAGCTCAACCTACGAGCAGTACTTC.

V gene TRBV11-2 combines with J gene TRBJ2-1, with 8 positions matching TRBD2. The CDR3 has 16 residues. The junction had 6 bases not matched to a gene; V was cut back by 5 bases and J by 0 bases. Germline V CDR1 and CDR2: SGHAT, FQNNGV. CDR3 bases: TGTGCCAGCAGCCAGGTGACTAGCGACTCCTACAATGAGCAGTTCTTC. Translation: CASSQVTSDSYNEQFF.

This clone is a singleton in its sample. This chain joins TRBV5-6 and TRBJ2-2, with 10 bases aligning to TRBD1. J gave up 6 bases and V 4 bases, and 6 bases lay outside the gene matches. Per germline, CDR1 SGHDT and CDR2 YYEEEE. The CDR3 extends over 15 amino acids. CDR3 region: CASSKGQGFAGELFF. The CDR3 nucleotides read TGTGCCAGCAGCAAGGGACAGGGGTTCGCCGGGGAGCTGTTTTTT.

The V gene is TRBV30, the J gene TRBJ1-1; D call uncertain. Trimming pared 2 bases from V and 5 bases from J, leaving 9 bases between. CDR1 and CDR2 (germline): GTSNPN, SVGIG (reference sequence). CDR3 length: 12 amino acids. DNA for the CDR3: TGTGCCTGGAGTCCCCCGGGGACTGAAGCTTTCTTT. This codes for CAWSPPGTEAFF.

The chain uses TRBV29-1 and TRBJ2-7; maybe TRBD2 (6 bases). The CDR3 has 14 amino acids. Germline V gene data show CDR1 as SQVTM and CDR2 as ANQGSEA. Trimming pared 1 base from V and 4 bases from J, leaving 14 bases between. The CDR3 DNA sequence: TGCAGCGTTGAAGCCCCGGGACTGGGTTACGAGCAGTACTTC. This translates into CSVEAPGLGYEQYF.

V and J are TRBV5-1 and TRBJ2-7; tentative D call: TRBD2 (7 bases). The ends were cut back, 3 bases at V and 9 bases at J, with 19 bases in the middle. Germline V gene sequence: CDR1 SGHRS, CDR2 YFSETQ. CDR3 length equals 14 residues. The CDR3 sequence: CASSSGGRLMAQYF. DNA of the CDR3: TGCGCCAGCAGCTCCGGGGGGCGGCTTATGGCGCAGTACTTC.

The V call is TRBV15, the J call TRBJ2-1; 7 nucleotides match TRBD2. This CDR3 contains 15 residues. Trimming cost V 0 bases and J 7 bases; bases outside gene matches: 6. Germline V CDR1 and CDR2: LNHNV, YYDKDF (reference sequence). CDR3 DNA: TGTGCCACCAGCAGAGATTGGGGCGGGAGTAATGAGCAGTTCTTC. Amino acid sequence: CATSRDWGGSNEQFF.

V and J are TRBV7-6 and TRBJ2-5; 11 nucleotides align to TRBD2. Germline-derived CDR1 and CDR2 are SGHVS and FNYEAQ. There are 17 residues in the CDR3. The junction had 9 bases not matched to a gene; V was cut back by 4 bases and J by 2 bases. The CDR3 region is CASSSRLGTSGQETQYF. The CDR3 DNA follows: TGTGCCAGCAGCTCGCGCCTTGGGACTAGCGGTCAAGAGACCCAGTACTTC.

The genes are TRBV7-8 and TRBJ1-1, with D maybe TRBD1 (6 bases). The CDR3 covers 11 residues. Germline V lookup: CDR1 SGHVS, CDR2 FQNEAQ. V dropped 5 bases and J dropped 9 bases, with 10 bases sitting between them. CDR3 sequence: CASSMDRKAFF. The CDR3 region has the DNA TGTGCCAGCAGCATGGACAGAAAAGCTTTCTTT.

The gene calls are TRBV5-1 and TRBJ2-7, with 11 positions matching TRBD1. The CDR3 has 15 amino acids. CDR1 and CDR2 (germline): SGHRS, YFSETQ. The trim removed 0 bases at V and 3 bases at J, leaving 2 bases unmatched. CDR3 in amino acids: CASSLEGTGGYEQYF. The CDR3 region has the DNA TGCGCCAGCAGCTTGGAAGGGACAGGGGGCTACGAGCAGTACTTC. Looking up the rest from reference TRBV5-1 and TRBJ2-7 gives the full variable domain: KAGVTQTPRYLIKTRGQQVTLSCSPISGHRSVSWYQQTPGQGLQFLFEYFSETQRNKGNFPGRFSGRQFSNSRSEMNVSTLELGDSALYLCASSLEGTGGYEQYFGPGTRLTVT.